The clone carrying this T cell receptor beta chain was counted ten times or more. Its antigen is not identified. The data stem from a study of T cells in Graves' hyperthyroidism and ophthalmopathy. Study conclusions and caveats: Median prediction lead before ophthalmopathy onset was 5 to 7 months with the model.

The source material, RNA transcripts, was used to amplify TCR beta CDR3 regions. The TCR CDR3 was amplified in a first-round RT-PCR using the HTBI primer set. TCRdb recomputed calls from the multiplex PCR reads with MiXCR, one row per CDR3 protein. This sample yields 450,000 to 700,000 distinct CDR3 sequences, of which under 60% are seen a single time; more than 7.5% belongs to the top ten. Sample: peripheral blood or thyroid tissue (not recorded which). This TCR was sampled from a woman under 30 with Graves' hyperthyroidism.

In DNA form, the CDR3 reads TGTGCCAGCAGTGTTGGGACAGGGTCTACTCGGGGCTACACCTTC. Encoded protein: CASSVGTGSTRGYTF. V gene TRBV6-1 combines with J gene TRBJ1-2; TRBD1 aligns across 9 bases. Trimming at V came to 4 bases and at J to 8 bases, leaving 11 bases not matched to a gene. There are 15 residues in the CDR3. Germline V CDR1 and CDR2: MNHNS, SASEGT.